Here is one T cell receptor beta chain with its context. This clonotype was counted ten times or more. Its antigen is currently not known. No qualities accompany the bases; no much larger clone lies one base away. cDNA synthesis used template-switch 5'RACE with a primer carrying a 10-nucleotide random unique molecular identifier tagging each TCR transcript. Over 200 million TCR-beta sequences, covering 15-18 subjects, were produced in each sequencing run. Total RNA was extracted with the RNeasy kit. TCR-beta VDJ regions were amplified with primers for the TCR constant region and the 5'RACE anchor, using the KAPA Real-time Library Amplification kit. A first PCR added sample indexes and Illumina adaptors, and a second PCR then raised library yield. The roughly 650 bp TCR product was size-selected on a 2% E-gel SizeSelection system after Ampure bead purification. Before pooling, library quality was assessed on a Bioanalyzer, concentration was determined with Qubit, and library quantification was performed with the Kapa Library Quantification kit. An Illumina HiSeq 2500 sequenced the libraries paired-end 2 x 150 bp. To increase sequence diversity, about 25-31% phiX was spiked into each library pool. On the study's bioinformatics: Quality-filtered reads were processed with the UMI-based MiGEC pipeline, and over 80% of raw TCR sequences were removed by the MiGEC pipeline during error correction. IMGT germline references were used for aligning VDJ genes, and each clonotype was defined as a unique CDR3 amino acid sequence together with its V-J genes. Clonal expansion, Shannon diversity and CDR3 relatedness (CalcPairwiseDistances, ClusterSamples) were evaluated with VDJtools, and phylogenetic trees were built with CLCbio workbench. A clone was classed as expanded if it had 8 or more unique UMIs, a cutoff based on coefficient-of-variation modelling across technical triplicates. The public sequencing data were trimmed at Q25 with fastp and processed into clonotypes with MiXCR by TCRdb, which kept only in-frame beta chains. Entries that share a CDR3 protein sequence are merged under the most common genes and DNA. TCRdb's processing, not the study's, gives the V and J calls here. For this sample the table gives roughly 100,000 distinct CDR3 sequences, of which around 3.4% were detected only once. Jointly, the top ten make up around 6% of the sample.

This entry is derived from a study of neurological immune-mediated disorders (dated 2019 in TCRdb). A note on the overall study: Among the roughly 34 multiple sclerosis patients, relapsing-remitting MS was present in approximately 31 and secondary progressive MS was present in 3. Peripheral blood TCR-beta repertoires from patients with HTLV-I-associated myelopathy (HAM/TSP), patients with multiple sclerosis, and healthy controls were compared in the study using UMI-based sequencing. The roughly 110 TCR-beta libraries included longitudinal samples, technical triplicates and paired sorted CD4+ and CD8+ T-cell subsets alongside PBMC samples. Of the approximately 65 subjects in the cohort, around 14 were HAM/TSP patients, about 34 were multiple sclerosis patients, and 20 were healthy controls.

General findings and caveats noted by the study authors: No association of the MS cluster with clinical or MRI features was observed, and the need for larger cohorts was stated by the authors. TCR clonal expansion was highest in HAM/TSP patients and lowest in MS patients, with MS patients falling below even healthy controls. Repertoires from 18 of 34 MS patients were grouped by phylogenetic analysis into a cluster of related CDR3 sequences, suggesting a possible repertoire-level signature. No identical CDR3 amino acid sequences were shared among expanded clones across subjects, suggesting private TCR-beta repertoires in all groups.

Libraries from unsorted PBMCs were made from 2 million PBMCs kept in RNAlater at -80 degrees C until RNA extraction. The multiple sclerosis patients were enrolled in a US clinical protocol that evaluated disease progression with magnetic resonance imaging. PBMCs were separated from peripheral blood using Ficoll-Hypaque density gradient centrifugation and then cryopreserved in liquid nitrogen. This sequence originates from a woman aged 18-29 years with multiple sclerosis. The sample taken for sequencing was PBMCs.

DNA sequence: TGTGCCAGTAGTATCCGGACAGGCGGCCCCGATGAGCAGTTCTTC. It translates as CASSIRTGGPDEQFF. The chain is assembled from TRBV19 and TRBJ2-1; 7 of the junction bases match TRBD1. The germline V gene (reference sequence) yields LNHDA for CDR1 and SQIVND for CDR2. Compared with germline, V lacks 3 bases and J lacks 8 bases; bases without a gene match: 10. Its CDR3 holds 15 amino acids, cysteine through phenylalanine. The DNA shown is the 45-base CDR3, in frame from base 1. When the CDR3 is completed using the reference TRBV19 and TRBJ2-1 genes on either side, the full variable domain is DGGITQSPKYLFRKEGQNVTLSCEQNLNHDAMYWYRQDPGQGLRLIYYSQIVNDFQKGDIAEGYSVSREKKESFPLTVTSAQKNPTAFYLCASSIRTGGPDEQFFGPGTRLTVL.